These 23 T cell receptor beta chains were sequenced from one sample in a study of blood T cell repertoires in COVID-19. The table came from immunoSEQ multiplex PCR; TCRdb's copy has only in-frame clones and leaves some out. The sample has hundreds of thousands of clones, 88% seen once; the top ten hold about 1.3%. Sequenced: peripheral blood. These receptors were taken from an elderly man with acute or convalescent COVID-19.

The chain couples TRBV11-3 to TRBJ2-3, with 16 nucleotides matching TRBD2. CDR1 and CDR2 from the germline V gene are SGHNT and YENEEA. This CDR3 spans 18 amino acids. The V segment lost 5 bases and the J segment 3 bases; nucleotides outside the gene matches: 8. DNA of the CDR3: TGTGCCAGCAGCAAGGGGACTAGCGGGAGGGCTGGAACAGATACGCAGTATTTT. Its translation: CASSKGTSGRAGTDTQYF.

The chain couples TRBV2 to TRBJ1-5, with a possible D match to TRBD1 (5 bases). The CDR3 consists of 13 residues. From germline, CDR1 is SNHLY and CDR2 FYNNEI. Trimming removed 6 bases from V and 0 bases from J, with 6 bases in between. Here the CDR3 DNA reads TGTGCCAGCAGGGGGCTTAGCAATCAGCCCCAGCATTTT. Translating gives CASRGLSNQPQHF. Full variable domain (missing parts from reference TRBV2 and TRBJ1-5): EPEVTQTPSHQVTQMGQEVILRCVPISNHLYFYWYRQILGQKVEFLVSFYNNEISEKSEIFDDQFSVERPDGSNFTLKIRSTKLEDSAMYFCASRGLSNQPQHFGDGTRLSIL.

The V and J genes are TRBV6-4 and TRBJ2-7; the match to TRBD1 covers 9 bases. The trim removed 5 bases at V and 0 bases at J, leaving 11 bases unmatched. The CDR3 extends over 17 amino acids. Germline V CDR1 and CDR2: MRHNA, SNTAGT. Written as DNA, the CDR3 is TGTGCCAGCAGTTCCCCCTTTGGGACAGGGTACTCCTACGAGCAGTACTTC. Protein product: CASSSPFGTGYSYEQYF.

This rearrangement joins TRBV7-8 to TRBJ1-3; D remains ambiguous. The V gene lost 5 bases and the J gene lost 0 bases, with 17 bases spanning the gap. CDR3 length: 17 amino acids. Germline loops: CDR1 SGHVS, CDR2 FQNEAQ. CDR3 protein: CASSVTARISSGNTIYF. The DNA of the CDR3 is TGTGCCAGCAGCGTAACTGCGCGGATCAGCTCTGGAAACACCATATATTTT.

The genes are TRBV4-2 and TRBJ2-3; D might be TRBD2 (5 bases). The CDR3 consists of 14 residues. V gave up 0 bases and J gave up 6 bases, with 10 bases separating them. The germline CDR1 and CDR2 sequences are LGHNA and YNFKEQ. DNA for the CDR3: TGTGCCAGCAGCCAAGATTCGAGGGCGGATACGCAGTATTTT. Translated, it gives CASSQDSRADTQYF.

V is TRBV18 and J is TRBJ1-4; TRBD1 aligns across 10 bases. The CDR3 extends over 17 amino acids. J was trimmed by 8 bases and V by 0 bases; bases with no gene match: 9. CDR1 is KGHSH, CDR2 LQKENI, per germline. In DNA form, the CDR3 reads TGTGCCAGCTCACCACCATGGACAGGGGGGTACGTCGAAAAACTGTTTTTT. Amino acids: CASSPPWTGGYVEKLFF.

V is TRBV11-3 and J is TRBJ2-3, with D unclear. Germline CDR1 reads SGHNT; CDR2 reads YENEEA. Trimming stripped 1 base from V and 6 bases from J, with 8 bases between. The length of the CDR3 is 13 residues. The CDR3 region has the DNA TGTGCCAGCAGCTTAGGGCCGCTGGATACGCAGTATTTT. Amino acids: CASSLGPLDTQYF.

The rearrangement joins TRBV4-3 to TRBJ1-4; 9 nucleotides agree with TRBD1. The CDR3 runs to 18 residues. The germline V gene has CDR1 LGHNA and CDR2 YSLEER. V lost 2 bases and J lost 5; bases outside the gene matches: 12. CDR3 coding DNA: TGCGCCAGCAGCCAACGTCGGACAGGGGATTTGGGAAATGAAAAACTGTTTTTT. This gives the protein CASSQRRTGDLGNEKLFF.

This rearrangement joins TRBV19 to TRBJ1-5; 7 nucleotides agree with TRBD1. With 0 bases clipped from V and 6 bases from J, the junction kept 5 bases outside the gene matches. Germline-derived CDR1 and CDR2 are LNHDA and SQIVND (reference sequence). The CDR3 runs to 15 residues. The chain's CDR3 is CASSIENRDSQPQHF. CDR3 DNA: TGTGCCAGTAGTATAGAAAACAGGGACAGTCAGCCCCAGCATTTT.

This clone has only one observation. The rearrangement links TRBV5-6 to TRBJ2-3, with TRBD2 matching over 9 bases. The CDR3 runs 14 residues. The ends lost 3 bases at V and 4 bases at J; junction bases unmatched: 3. CDR1 is SGHDT, CDR2 YYEEEE, per germline. The CDR3 region has the DNA TGTGCCAGCAGCTGGGGACTAGCTGCAGATACGCAGTATTTT. Protein sequence: CASSWGLAADTQYF.

This clone was seen a single time. The gene calls are TRBV5-6 and TRBJ1-2, with TRBD1 as a possible D gene (5 bases). Germline V gene data show CDR1 as SGHDT and CDR2 as YYEEEE. Trimming took off 0 bases at V and 3 bases at J, with 12 bases between the two ends. The CDR3 is 15 residues long. The CDR3 is CASSLEGRGHYGYTF. The CDR3 DNA is TGTGCCAGCAGCTTGGAGGGGAGGGGACACTATGGCTACACCTTC.

The J gene is TRBJ1-4, the V gene TRBV7-2, with 9 positions matching TRBD1. Germline V gives CDR1 SGHTA, CDR2 FQGNSA. The CDR3 is 15 residues long. The junction had 9 bases not matched to a gene; V was cut back by 5 bases and J by 8 bases. The CDR3 is CASSTRTGDWEKLFF. The CDR3 DNA reads TGTGCCAGCAGCACCAGGACAGGGGACTGGGAAAAACTGTTTTTT.

Worth noting for this clone: The sample contains more than one DNA sequence encoding this CDR3. This chain uses TRBV12-3 or TRBV12-4 with TRBJ1-6; no firm D call. CDR3 length: 13 residues. V was trimmed by 2 bases and J by 5 bases, leaving 4 bases between them. In DNA form, the CDR3 reads TGTGCCAGCAGTTTAACAGATAATTCACCCCTCCACTTT. Protein: CASSLTDNSPLHF.

The chain combines TRBV7-9 with TRBJ2-3; possible D gene TRBD2, 5 bases. This CDR3 contains 15 residues. The V gene's germline CDR1 is SEHNR and CDR2 FQNEAQ (reference sequence). V lost 3 bases to trimming and J lost 2 bases, with 12 bases between them. The CDR3, as DNA: TGTGCCAGCAGCTTCTGGCGGGCAGACACAGATACGCAGTATTTT. It encodes CASSFWRADTDTQYF.

The chain combines TRBV5-6 with TRBJ2-1; TRBD2 agrees at 8 bases. The trim removed 2 bases at V and 0 bases at J, leaving 4 bases unmatched. CDR3 length equals 16 residues. Germline CDR1 and CDR2: SGHDT and YYEEEE. The CDR3 spells CASSFTSGTSYNEQFF. CDR3 DNA: TGTGCCAGCAGCTTCACTAGCGGTACCTCCTACAATGAGCAGTTCTTC.

This chain connects TRBV28 to TRBJ1-5, with TRBD1 matching 10 bases. The germline V gene encodes CDR1 MDHEN and CDR2 SYDVKM. V lost 7 bases and J lost 7; bases outside the gene matches: 10. The CDR3 spans 15 residues. CDR3 coding DNA: TGTGCCAGCAATCAAGGACAGGGGGTTTTGCAGCCCCAGCATTTT. As protein: CASNQGQGVLQPQHF.

The chain has TRBV9 and TRBJ2-1; 13 bases agree with TRBD2. Germline V gene lookup returns CDR1 SGDLS and CDR2 YYNGEE. This CDR3 region has 15 residues. Trimming removed 0 bases from V and 8 bases from J; junction bases left unmatched: 2. CDR3 amino acids: CASSVGLAGGYEQFF. Here the CDR3 DNA reads TGTGCCAGCAGCGTAGGACTAGCGGGGGGCTATGAGCAGTTCTTC.

The table lists this clone with a count of one. The rearrangement links TRBV27 to TRBJ1-6; D gene unclear. Germline V gene lookup returns CDR1 MNHEY and CDR2 SMNVEV (reference sequence). This CDR3 region has 16 residues. Deletions cut 3 bases from V and 8 bases from J, with 17 bases between. CDR3 sequence reads: CASSFGHFGGYSPLHF. The CDR3 DNA follows: TGTGCCAGCAGTTTTGGTCATTTTGGCGGGTATTCACCCCTCCACTTT.

This chain joins TRBV2 and TRBJ2-1; 8 positions agree with TRBD2. V lost 2 bases and J lost 6; bases outside the gene matches: 3. Germline V gene lookup returns CDR1 SNHLY and CDR2 FYNNEI. The CDR3 has 14 amino acids. Written as DNA, the CDR3 is TGTGCCAGCAGTGAAAGGGGGACTAGCAATGAGCAGTTCTTC. As protein: CASSERGTSNEQFF.

The chain combines TRBV6-4 with TRBJ2-1; maybe TRBD1 (6 bases). Trimming stripped 6 bases from V and 9 bases from J, with 18 bases between. The CDR3 totals 14 residues. Germline V gene sequence: CDR1 MRHNA, CDR2 SNTAGT. CDR3 bases: TGTGCCAGCAGACTCCGGGACACCTCCCCTGAGCAGTTCTTC. Protein: CASRLRDTSPEQFF.

This rearrangement joins TRBV6-5 to TRBJ1-1; the match to TRBD1 covers 9 bases. The junction had 8 bases not matched to a gene; V was cut back by 11 bases and J by 4 bases. This CDR3 is built from 13 residues. Germline CDR1 MNHEY, CDR2 SVGAGI. In DNA form, the CDR3 reads TGTGCCTGCCGGGACAGGGTCGGCACTGAAGCTTTCTTT. As protein: CACRDRVGTEAFF.

V and J are TRBV19 and TRBJ2-1; tentative D call: TRBD1 (5 bases). V was cut by 6 bases and J by 5 bases, with 8 bases left in between. The CDR3 length is 12 residues. The V gene's germline CDR1 is LNHDA and CDR2 SQIVND (reference sequence). CDR3 bases: TGTGCCAGTAGGGCAGGGAACAATGAGCAGTTCTTC. Translating it yields CASRAGNNEQFF.

The chain employs TRBV19 and TRBJ2-3; 10 bases agree with TRBD2. CDR1 is LNHDA, CDR2 SQIVND, per germline (reference sequence). J was trimmed by 4 bases and V by 5 bases; bases with no gene match: 6. This CDR3 contains 15 residues. The CDR3 coding sequence is TGTGCCAGTAGTTTAGCGGGGGGAGGCCCAGATACGCAGTATTTT. It encodes CASSLAGGGPDTQYF.